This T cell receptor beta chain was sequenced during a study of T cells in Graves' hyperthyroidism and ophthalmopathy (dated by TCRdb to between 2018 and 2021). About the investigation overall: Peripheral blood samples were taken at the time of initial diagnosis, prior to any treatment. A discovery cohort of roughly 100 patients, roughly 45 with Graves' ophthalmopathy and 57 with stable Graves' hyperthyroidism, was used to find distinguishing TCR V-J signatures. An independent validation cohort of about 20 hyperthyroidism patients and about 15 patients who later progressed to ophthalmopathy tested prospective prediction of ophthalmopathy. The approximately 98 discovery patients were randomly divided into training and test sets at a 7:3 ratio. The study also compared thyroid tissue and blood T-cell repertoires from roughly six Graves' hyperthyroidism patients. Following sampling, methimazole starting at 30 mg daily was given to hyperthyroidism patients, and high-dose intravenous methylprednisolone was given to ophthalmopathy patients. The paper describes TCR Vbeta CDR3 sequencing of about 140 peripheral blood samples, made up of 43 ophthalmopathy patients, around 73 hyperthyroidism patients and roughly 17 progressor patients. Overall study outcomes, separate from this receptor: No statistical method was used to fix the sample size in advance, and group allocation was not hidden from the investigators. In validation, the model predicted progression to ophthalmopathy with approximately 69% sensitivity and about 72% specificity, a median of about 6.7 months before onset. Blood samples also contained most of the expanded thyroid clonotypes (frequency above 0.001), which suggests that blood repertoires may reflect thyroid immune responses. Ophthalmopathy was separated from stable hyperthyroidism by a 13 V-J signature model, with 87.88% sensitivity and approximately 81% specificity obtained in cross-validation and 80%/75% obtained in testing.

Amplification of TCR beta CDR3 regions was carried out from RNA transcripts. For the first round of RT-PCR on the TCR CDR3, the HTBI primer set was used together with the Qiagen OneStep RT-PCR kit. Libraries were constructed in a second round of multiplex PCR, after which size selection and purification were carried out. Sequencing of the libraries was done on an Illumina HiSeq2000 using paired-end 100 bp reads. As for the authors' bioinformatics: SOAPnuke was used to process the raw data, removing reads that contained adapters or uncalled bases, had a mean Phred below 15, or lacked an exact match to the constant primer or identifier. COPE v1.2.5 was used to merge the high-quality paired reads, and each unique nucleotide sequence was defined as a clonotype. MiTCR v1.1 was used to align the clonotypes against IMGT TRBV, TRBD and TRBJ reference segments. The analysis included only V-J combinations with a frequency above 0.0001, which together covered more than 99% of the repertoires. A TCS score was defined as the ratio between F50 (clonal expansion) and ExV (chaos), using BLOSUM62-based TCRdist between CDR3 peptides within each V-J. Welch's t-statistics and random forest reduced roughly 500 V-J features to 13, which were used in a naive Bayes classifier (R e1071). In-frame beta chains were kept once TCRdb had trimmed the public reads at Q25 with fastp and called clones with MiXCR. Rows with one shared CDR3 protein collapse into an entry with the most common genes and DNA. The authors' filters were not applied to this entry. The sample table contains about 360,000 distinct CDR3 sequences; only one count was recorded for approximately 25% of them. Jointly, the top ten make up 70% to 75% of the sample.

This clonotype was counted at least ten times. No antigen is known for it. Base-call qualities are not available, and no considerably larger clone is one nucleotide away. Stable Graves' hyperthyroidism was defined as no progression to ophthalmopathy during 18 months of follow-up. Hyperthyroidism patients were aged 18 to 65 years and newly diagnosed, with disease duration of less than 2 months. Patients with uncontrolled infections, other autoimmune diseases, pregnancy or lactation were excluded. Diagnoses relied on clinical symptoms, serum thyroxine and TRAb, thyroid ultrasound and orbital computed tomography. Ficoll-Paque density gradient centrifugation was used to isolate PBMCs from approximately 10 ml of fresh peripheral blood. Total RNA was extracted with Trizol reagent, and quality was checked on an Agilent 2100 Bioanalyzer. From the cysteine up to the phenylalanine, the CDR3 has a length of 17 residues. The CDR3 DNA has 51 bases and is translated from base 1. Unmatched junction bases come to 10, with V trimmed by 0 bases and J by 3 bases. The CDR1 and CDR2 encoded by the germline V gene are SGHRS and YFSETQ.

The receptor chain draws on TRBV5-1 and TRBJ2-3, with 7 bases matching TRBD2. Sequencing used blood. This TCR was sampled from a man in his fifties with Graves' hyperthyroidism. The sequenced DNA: TGCGCCAGCAGCTTGGTTGCTAGCGGTTTAGGGACAGATACGCAGTATTTT. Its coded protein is CASSLVASGLGTDTQYF.